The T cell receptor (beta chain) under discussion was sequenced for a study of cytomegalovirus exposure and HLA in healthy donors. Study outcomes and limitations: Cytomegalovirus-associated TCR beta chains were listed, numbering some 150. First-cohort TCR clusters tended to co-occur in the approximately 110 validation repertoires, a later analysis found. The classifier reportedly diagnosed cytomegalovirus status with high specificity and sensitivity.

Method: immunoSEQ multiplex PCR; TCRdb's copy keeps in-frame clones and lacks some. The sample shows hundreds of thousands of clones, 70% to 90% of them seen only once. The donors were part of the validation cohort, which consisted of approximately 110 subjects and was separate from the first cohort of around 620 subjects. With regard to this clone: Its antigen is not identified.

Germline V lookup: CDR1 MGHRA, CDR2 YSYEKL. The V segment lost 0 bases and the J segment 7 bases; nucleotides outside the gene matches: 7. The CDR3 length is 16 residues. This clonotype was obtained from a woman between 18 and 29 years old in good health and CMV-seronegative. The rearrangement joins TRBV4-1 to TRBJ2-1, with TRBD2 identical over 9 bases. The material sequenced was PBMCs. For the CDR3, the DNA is TGCGCCAGCAGCCAAGATTGGGTGAGCGGGAGGAATGAGCAGTTCTTC. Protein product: CASSQDWVSGRNEQFF.